This record covers a single T cell receptor beta chain. Its antigen is still unknown. Only in-frame clones appear in the TCRdb table, and some are missing; sequencing was by immunoSEQ multiplex PCR. The sample yields more than 85,000 clones, roughly 91% seen once. Germline CDR1 reads LNHDA; CDR2 reads SQIVND (reference sequence). The length of the CDR3 is 13 residues. Trimming left V 3 bases short and J 4 bases short, with 6 bases between. The data originate from a study of graft-versus-host responses after intestinal transplantation. About the study: Recipients obtained multivisceral, liver-intestinal, or isolated intestinal transplants. Among the recipients, all got anti-thymocyte globulin induction and then tacrolimus and steroids for approximately 3 years.

Regarding the study as a whole: Those patients showing graft-donor T cell macrochimerism displayed high graft-versus-host to host-versus-graft clonal ratios in allografts.

Source: unstimulated CD8+ T cells sorted from spleen or lymph node cells, taken before intestinal transplant. This receptor was identified in a human donor who received an intestinal transplant. This chain uses TRBV19 with TRBJ2-2; D not certain. For the CDR3, the DNA is TGTGCCAGTAGTATTACTCCCACCGGGGAGCTGTTTTTT. It is translated as CASSITPTGELFF.